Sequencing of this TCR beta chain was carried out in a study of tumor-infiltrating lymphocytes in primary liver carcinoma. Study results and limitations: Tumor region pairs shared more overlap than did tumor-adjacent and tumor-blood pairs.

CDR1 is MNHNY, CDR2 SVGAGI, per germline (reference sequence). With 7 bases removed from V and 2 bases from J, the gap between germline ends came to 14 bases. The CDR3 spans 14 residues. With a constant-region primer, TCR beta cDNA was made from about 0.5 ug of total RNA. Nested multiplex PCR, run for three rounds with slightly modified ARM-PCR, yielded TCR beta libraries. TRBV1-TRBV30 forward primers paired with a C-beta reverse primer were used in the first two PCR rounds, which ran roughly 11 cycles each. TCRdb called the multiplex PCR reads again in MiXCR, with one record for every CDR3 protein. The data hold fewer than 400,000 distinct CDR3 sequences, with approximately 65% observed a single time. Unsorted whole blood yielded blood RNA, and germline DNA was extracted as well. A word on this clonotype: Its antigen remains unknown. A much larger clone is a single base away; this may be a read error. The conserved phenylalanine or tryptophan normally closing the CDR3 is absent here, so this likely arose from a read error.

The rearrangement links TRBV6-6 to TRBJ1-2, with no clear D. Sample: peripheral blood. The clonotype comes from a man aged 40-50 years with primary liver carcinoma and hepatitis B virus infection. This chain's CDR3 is CASTQAGANYGYTI. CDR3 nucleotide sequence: TGTGCCAGCACCCAGGCGGGAGCCAACTATGGCTACACCATC.